The following is a T cell receptor (beta chain) sequence with its context. This table comes from immunoSEQ multiplex PCR, and its TCRdb copy is limited to in-frame clones, with some not included. The sample includes over 200,000 clones, nearly 90% of them seen just once. The entry originates in a study of cytomegalovirus exposure and HLA in healthy donors. The CDR3 is made up of 12 amino acids. Looked up from germline, CDR1 is SNHLY and CDR2 is FYNNEI. Trimming at V came to 4 bases and at J to 8 bases, leaving 2 bases not matched to a gene. The V call is TRBV2, the J call TRBJ2-4, with 7 bases that match TRBD1. The receptor's source is a woman younger than 35 in good health and CMV-seronegative. Specimen: PBMCs. The DNA for the CDR3 is TGTGCCAGCAGTGGACAGGGTTACATTCAGTACTTC. Protein: CASSGQGYIQYF.